Below are 25 T cell receptor beta chains sequenced from a single sample in a study of blood T cell repertoires in COVID-19. The table came from immunoSEQ multiplex PCR; TCRdb's copy has only in-frame clones and leaves some out. This sample has 200,000 or so clones; 86% occur once, and the top ten carry 3.5% to 5%. The sample taken for sequencing was peripheral blood. The receptors were sampled from a middle-aged man with acute or convalescent COVID-19.

The rearrangement uses TRBV6-1 and TRBJ1-1, with D perhaps matching TRBD1 (5 bases). The V gene lost 3 bases and the J gene lost 0 bases, with 17 bases spanning the gap. The germline CDR1 and CDR2 sequences are MNHNS and SASEGT. The CDR3 consists of 17 residues. CDR3 in DNA: TGTGCCAGCAGTGAGCCCGGGGAGGGGCTAATGAACACTGAAGCTTTCTTT. Its translation is CASSEPGEGLMNTEAFF.

The chain combines TRBV7-2 with TRBJ1-1, with 9 positions matching TRBD1. Germline V gives CDR1 SGHTA, CDR2 FQGNSA. CDR3 size: 16 residues. The V and J ends lost 5 bases and 5 bases, in that order; junction bases with no gene match: 12. The CDR3 loop is CASSPWTGDLRTEAFF. The DNA of the CDR3 is TGTGCCAGCAGCCCCTGGACAGGGGATCTTCGAACTGAAGCTTTCTTT.

This clone was seen once. The V gene is TRBV5-5, the J gene TRBJ2-7; D possibly corresponds to TRBD2 (6 bases). The V end lost 2 bases, the J end lost 5 bases, and 20 bases lay between the germline ends. Germline V gene lookup returns CDR1 SGHKS and CDR2 YYEKEE (reference sequence). This CDR3 is 16 amino acids long. The CDR3 DNA reads TGTGCCAGCAGCTTCATCGGGACTTCAGCTCGGAACGAGCAGTACTTC. Its protein product is CASSFIGTSARNEQYF.

V is TRBV28 and J is TRBJ1-2; 7 bases map to TRBD1. J was trimmed by 8 bases and V by 3 bases; bases with no gene match: 6. Germline lookup yields CDR1 MDHEN and CDR2 SYDVKM. The CDR3 covers 13 residues. CDR3 nucleotide sequence: TGTGCCAGCAGTTTGACAGGGAGATTCGGCTACACCTTC. This sequence encodes CASSLTGRFGYTF.

The rearrangement links TRBV18 to TRBJ1-2; 7 positions match TRBD1. Trimming removed 2 bases from V and 7 bases from J; junction bases left unmatched: 7. The length of the CDR3 is 14 residues. CDR1 and CDR2 from the germline V gene are KGHSH and LQKENI. CDR3: CASSPEEGAVGYTF. DNA for the CDR3: TGTGCCAGCTCACCAGAGGAGGGGGCAGTTGGCTACACCTTC.

This chain connects TRBV3-1 (or the pseudogene TRBV3-2) to TRBJ1-6; D not resolved. Germline lookup yields CDR1 LGHDT and CDR2 YNNKEL (reference sequence). V lost 1 base, J lost 13 bases, and 8 bases lay in between. The CDR3 is 12 residues long. As DNA, the CDR3 is TGTGCCAGCAGCCAAGGGGAGCTTCCCCTCCACTTT. This gives the protein CASSQGELPLHF.

For the CDR3, the DNA is TGTGCCAGCAGCCGAGGGACAGGGGCGGAAAAACTGTTTTTT. This encodes CASSRGTGAEKLFF. This rearrangement joins TRBV7-9 to TRBJ1-4, with 10 nucleotides matching TRBD1. The CDR3 runs to 14 residues. J lost 8 bases, V lost 5 bases, and 5 bases had no gene match. CDR1 and CDR2 from the germline V gene are SEHNR and FQNEAQ (reference sequence).

This clone has a handful of counts. The chain has TRBV2 and TRBJ1-5; D is undetermined. V lost 3 bases and J 5 bases, leaving 11 bases between the germline ends. Germline values: CDR1 SNHLY, CDR2 FYNNEI. CDR3 length equals 14 residues. CDR3 loop: CASSELASDQPQHF. CDR3 nucleotides: TGTGCCAGCAGTGAGTTGGCCTCAGATCAGCCCCAGCATTTT. Together with reference TRBV2 and TRBJ1-5, the CDR3 gives the full variable domain: EPEVTQTPSHQVTQMGQEVILRCVPISNHLYFYWYRQILGQKVEFLVSFYNNEISEKSEIFDDQFSVERPDGSNFTLKIRSTKLEDSAMYFCASSELASDQPQHFGDGTRLSIL.

The chain couples TRBV15 to TRBJ2-7; D ambiguous. Trimming took 0 bases from V and 0 from J, leaving 9 bases between them. The CDR3 sequence is 15 residues long. Germline loops: CDR1 LNHNV, CDR2 YYDKDF (reference sequence). The CDR3 protein is CATSRDPPPSYEQYF. The CDR3 DNA reads as TGTGCCACCAGCAGAGATCCCCCTCCCTCCTACGAGCAGTACTTC.

The chain joins TRBV30 to TRBJ1-2; a possible D gene is TRBD1 (5 bases). Trimming removed 1 base from V and 4 bases from J, with 13 bases in between. The CDR3 runs 14 residues. Looked up from germline, CDR1 is GTSNPN and CDR2 is SVGIG (reference sequence). Here the CDR3 reads CAWSESFDSYGYTF. Written as DNA, the CDR3 is TGTGCCTGGAGTGAATCTTTCGACAGCTATGGCTACACCTTC. Full variable domain (outside the CDR3, taken from reference TRBV30 and TRBJ1-2): SQTIHQWPATLVQPVGSPLSLECTVEGTSNPNLYWYRQAAGRGLQLLFYSVGIGQISSEVPQNLSASRPQDRQFILSSKKLLLSDSGFYLCAWSESFDSYGYTFGSGTRLTVV.

The V call is TRBV10-1, the J call TRBJ1-1; D is unclear. The germline V and J ends were trimmed by 8 bases and 0 bases, with 16 bases remaining between them. Germline CDR1 is WNHNN and CDR2 is SYGVQD (reference sequence). The CDR3 length is 15 residues. For the CDR3, the DNA is TGCGCCAGCCGCGAGGCAGCCGAAATGAACACTGAAGCTTTCTTT. This sequence encodes CASREAAEMNTEAFF.

This rearrangement joins TRBV11-2 to TRBJ2-7; D gene uncertain. With 3 bases removed from V and 1 base from J, the gap between germline ends came to 13 bases. Germline V CDR1 and CDR2: SGHAT, FQNNGV. The CDR3 totals 15 residues. The CDR3 sequence is CASSLQVVISYEQYF. In DNA, the CDR3 is TGTGCCAGCAGCTTGCAGGTAGTCATTTCCTACGAGCAGTACTTC.

The chain joins TRBV5-1 to TRBJ2-2, with 7 bases lining up with TRBD1. V shed 5 bases and J 5 bases; nucleotides not matched to a gene: 12. This CDR3 contains 16 residues. Germline V gene sequence: CDR1 SGHRS, CDR2 YFSETQ. The CDR3 DNA is TGCGCCAGCAGTCGAGGGGGCCATATGGAGACCGGGGAGCTGTTTTTT. It codes for CASSRGGHMETGELFF.

The V and J genes are TRBV3-1 (or the pseudogene TRBV3-2) and TRBJ2-7; 8 nucleotides match TRBD2. Unmatched junction bases numbered 11, after V lost 4 bases and J lost 3 bases. The germline V gene has CDR1 LGHDT and CDR2 YNNKEL (reference sequence). The CDR3 contains 16 residues. This CDR3 is CASSRSGGGYSYEQYF. The CDR3 DNA reads as TGTGCCAGCAGCCGATCCGGGGGGGGGTACAGCTACGAGCAGTACTTC.

Only one count was recorded for this clone. The junction differs from germline at one of its ends, possibly a read error. The chain is built from TRBV7-9 and TRBJ1-4; D is ambiguous. The CDR3 contains 12 residues. Germline values: CDR1 SEHNR, CDR2 FQNEAQ (reference sequence). CDR3 DNA: TGTGCCAGCAGTTTAACTCATGAAAAACTGTTTTTT. It translates to CASSLTHEKLFF.

J is TRBJ1-4 and V is TRBV3-1 (or the pseudogene TRBV3-2); TRBD1 matches 7 bases. The J segment lost 1 base and the V segment lost 1 base, leaving 9 bases of the junction unmatched. This CDR3 contains 18 residues. CDR1 and CDR2 from the germline V gene are LGHDT and YNNKEL (reference sequence). The CDR3 sequence: CASSQVAGTDVTNEKLFF. DNA for the CDR3: TGTGCCAGCAGCCAAGTCGCAGGGACAGACGTAACTAATGAAAAACTGTTTTTT.

This CDR3 is CASSIDLRRGSPRETQYF. The DNA for the CDR3 is TGTGCCAGTAGTATAGATCTAAGAAGGGGAAGTCCCAGAGAGACCCAGTACTTC. The chain joins TRBV19 to TRBJ2-5; D perhaps matches TRBD1 (5 bases). The CDR3 contains 18 residues. Germline CDR1 and CDR2: LNHDA and SQIVND (reference sequence). Trimming took 0 bases from V and 4 from J, leaving 21 bases between them.

This chain uses TRBV2 with TRBJ1-4; weak D call: TRBD1 (5 bases). The CDR3 extends over 15 amino acids. Trimming removed 8 bases at V and 8 bases at J, with 21 bases between. Germline lookup yields CDR1 SNHLY and CDR2 FYNNEI. The DNA for the CDR3 is TGTGCCAGCTCCGGGACTCTTTTCGTTCGGGAAAAACTGTTTTTT. Amino acids: CASSGTLFVREKLFF.

The chain recombines TRBV7-8 with TRBJ1-3, with D tentatively TRBD1 (6 bases). Germline loops: CDR1 SGHVS, CDR2 FQNEAQ. V shed 1 base and J shed 4 bases, with 11 bases lying between them. The CDR3 length is 15 residues. The CDR3 here is CASSLVGGQGNTIYF. CDR3 sequence (DNA): TGTGCCAGCAGCTTAGTGGGGGGGCAGGGAAACACCATATATTTT.

The chain has TRBV6-2 or TRBV6-3 and TRBJ1-1; tentative D call: TRBD1 (6 bases). Deletions cut 6 bases from V and 5 bases from J, with 16 bases between. The germline CDR1 and CDR2 sequences are MNHEY and SVGEGT. CDR3 size: 14 residues. CDR3 in DNA: TGTGCCAGCAGCCGGGACAATCCCGGTACTGAAGCTTTCTTT. It yields the protein CASSRDNPGTEAFF.

The chain couples TRBV5-5 to TRBJ1-2; D perhaps matches TRBD1 (5 bases). Germline CDR1 is SGHKS and CDR2 is YYEKEE (reference sequence). V gave up 1 base and J gave up 3 bases, with 13 bases separating them. CDR3 length: 15 amino acids. The CDR3 spells CASSLLGRADYGYTF. As DNA, the CDR3 is TGTGCCAGCAGCTTGCTAGGCAGGGCAGACTATGGCTACACCTTC.

This clone was found a few times. Distinct nucleotide sequences in the sample also encode this CDR3. The V and J genes are TRBV3-1 (or the pseudogene TRBV3-2) and TRBJ2-5; D not certain. This CDR3 is 14 amino acids long. Trimming removed 0 bases at V and 5 bases at J, with 10 bases between. Germline V gene sequence: CDR1 LGHDT, CDR2 YNNKEL (reference sequence). In nucleotides, the CDR3 is TGTGCCAGCAGCCAAGATCCGGGTCGGGAGACCCAGTACTTC. Its protein product is CASSQDPGRETQYF.

The V call is TRBV14, the J call TRBJ1-2, with D hard to call. The V end lost 0 bases, the J end lost 4 bases, and 12 bases lay between the germline ends. CDR3 size: 15 residues. The germline V gene has CDR1 SGHDN and CDR2 FVKESK. CDR3: CASSQDPLGFYGYTF. CDR3 bases: TGTGCCAGCAGCCAAGACCCGCTAGGCTTCTATGGCTACACCTTC.

V and J are TRBV12-3 or TRBV12-4 and TRBJ2-7; D is unclear. The CDR3 spans 13 residues. V was shortened by 0 bases and J by 5 bases, with 8 bases between the two germline ends. CDR3 amino acids: CASSLARINEQYF. CDR3 bases: TGTGCCAGCAGTTTAGCGAGAATCAACGAGCAGTACTTC.

The chain recombines TRBV29-1 with TRBJ1-6, with a possible D match to TRBD1 (6 bases). CDR1 SQVTM and CDR2 ANQGSEA come from the germline V gene. The CDR3 is 13 residues long. V was pared by 5 bases and J by 16 bases, with 21 bases between. CDR3 bases: TGCAGCGTTACCGACATCTGGGGGCCTACTCTCCACTTT. It translates to CSVTDIWGPTLHF.